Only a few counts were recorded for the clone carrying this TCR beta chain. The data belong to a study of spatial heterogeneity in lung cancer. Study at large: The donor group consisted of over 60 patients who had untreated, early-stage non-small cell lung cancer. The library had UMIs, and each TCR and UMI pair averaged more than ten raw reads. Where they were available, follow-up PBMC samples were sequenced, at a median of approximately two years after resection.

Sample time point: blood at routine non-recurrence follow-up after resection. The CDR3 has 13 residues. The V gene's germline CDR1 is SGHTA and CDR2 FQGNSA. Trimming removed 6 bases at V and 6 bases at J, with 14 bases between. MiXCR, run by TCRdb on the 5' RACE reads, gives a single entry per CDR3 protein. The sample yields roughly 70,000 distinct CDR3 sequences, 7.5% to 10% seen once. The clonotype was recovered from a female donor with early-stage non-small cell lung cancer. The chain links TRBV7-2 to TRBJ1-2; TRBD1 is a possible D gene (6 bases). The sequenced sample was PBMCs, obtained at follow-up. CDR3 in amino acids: CASRLRGDDGYTF. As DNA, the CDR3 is TGTGCCAGCAGGTTAAGGGGGGACGATGGCTACACCTTC.